This is a list of T cell receptor beta chains from one sample in a study of identical twins. TCRdb ran MiXCR on the 5' RACE reads and lists one entry per CDR3 protein. The sample lists about 1.7 million distinct CDR3 sequences, about 31% occurring once. Specimen: cord blood. The receptors were sampled from a newborn girl in good health. CDR3s include the opening cysteine and the closing phenylalanine or tryptophan. A D gene is named only where the DNA matches it firmly. Clone size is not always given. Where it is, it says once, few, many or a class for expanded clones.

D gene | J gene | clone size | V gene | CDR3 protein | CDR3 DNA
- | TRBJ2-5 | few | TRBV25-1 | CASSDLITSNEETQYF | TGTGCCAGCAGTGACCTAATAACTAGCAACGAAGAGACCCAGTACTTC
TRBD2 | TRBJ2-3 | few | TRBV20-1 | CSAELAGADTQYF | TGCAGTGCTGAACTAGCGGGGGCAGATACGCAGTATTTT
- | TRBJ2-2 | - | TRBV27 | CASSFRQNTGELFF | TGTGCCAGCAGTTTTCGACAGAACACCGGGGAGCTGTTTTTT
- | TRBJ1-2 | - | TRBV27 | CASRLPEGSLYGYTF | TGTGCCAGCAGGCTCCCGGAGGGCTCTCTCTATGGCTACACCTTC
- | TRBJ1-5 | few | TRBV10-3 | CAISEGSLNQPQHF | TGTGCCATCAGTGAGGGCAGCCTCAATCAGCCCCAGCATTTT
- | TRBJ2-7 | - | TRBV11-2 | CASSGFRALWSYNEQYF | TGTGCCAGCAGCGGGTTTCGGGCGCTCTGGTCCTACAATGAGCAGTACTTC
TRBD1 | TRBJ1-1 | - | TRBV7-9 | CASSLWRTGVNTEAFF | TGTGCCAGCAGCTTATGGCGGACAGGGGTGAACACTGAAGCTTTCTTT
- | TRBJ2-7 | - | TRBV27 | CAGSDSYEQYF | TGTGCCGGCAGTGACAGCTACGAGCAGTACTTC
TRBD2 | TRBJ2-3 | - | TRBV6-1 | CASGGGSWDTQYF | TGTGCCAGCGGCGGCGGGAGCTGGGATACGCAGTATTTT
TRBD1 | TRBJ2-3 | - | TRBV5-1 | CAGSYKTGSNTQYF | TGCGCCGGCAGCTACAAGACAGGGAGTAATACGCAGTATTTT
TRBD2 | TRBJ2-7 | - | TRBV12-3/TRBV12-4 | CASRPLAGGPRSYNEQYF | TGTGCCAGCAGGCCCCTAGCGGGAGGGCCTCGCTCCTACAATGAGCAGTACTTC
TRBD2 | TRBJ2-3 | few | TRBV27 | CASIGASSGSRDTQYF | TGTGCCAGCATCGGGGCTTCCAGCGGGAGTAGGGATACGCAGTATTTT
- | TRBJ1-4 | many | TRBV20-1 | CSARVGEKLFF | TGCAGTGCTAGAGTTGGGGAAAAACTGTTTTTT
TRBD2 | TRBJ2-3 | few | TRBV5-1 | CASSSGLAGSSTDTQYF | TGCGCCAGCAGCTCGGGACTAGCGGGGTCTAGCACAGATACGCAGTATTTT
TRBD2 | TRBJ2-7 | - | TRBV6-6 | CASSYASAGLGGYEQYF | TGTGCCAGCAGTTATGCCTCTGCGGGACTAGGGGGTTACGAGCAGTACTTC
TRBD1 | TRBJ2-7 | once | TRBV29-1 | CSVEDRGRYNEQYF | TGCAGCGTTGAAGACAGGGGGCGCTACAATGAGCAGTACTTC
TRBD1 | TRBJ2-2 | - | TRBV10-3 | CAISERDSTGELFF | TGTGCCATCAGTGAGCGGGACAGCACCGGGGAGCTGTTTTTT
TRBD2 | TRBJ2-7 | - | TRBV15 | CATSRGAGGFYEQYF | TGTGCCACCAGCAGAGGAGCGGGGGGTTTCTACGAGCAGTACTTC
- | TRBJ1-2 | - | TRBV4-1 | CASSQGGIILIHGYTF | TGCGCCAGCAGCCAAGGAGGCATTATCCTAATCCATGGCTACACCTTC
- | TRBJ2-1 | few | TRBV28 | CATHPGGYNEQFF | TGTGCCACCCATCCTGGGGGTTACAATGAGCAGTTCTTC
- | TRBJ2-7 | few | TRBV28 | CASSFMQVSYEQYF | TGTGCCAGCAGTTTTATGCAGGTGTCCTACGAGCAGTACTTC
TRBD1 | TRBJ2-7 | - | TRBV11-1 | CASRINRGPYEQYF | TGTGCCAGCAGGATTAACAGGGGGCCCTACGAGCAGTACTTC
- | TRBJ2-5 | few | TRBV7-8 | CASWRGASMPQYF | TGTGCCAGCTGGCGAGGGGCGTCGATGCCCCAGTACTTC
TRBD1 | TRBJ2-1 | - | TRBV12-5 | CASGSQDRGLYNEQFF | TGTGCTAGTGGTTCGCAAGACAGGGGGCTTTACAATGAGCAGTTCTTC
- | TRBJ2-1 | - | TRBV27 | CASSLSIGLSRQAHNEQVF | TGTGCCAGCAGTTTATCGATTGGCCTATCCCGGCAGGCACACAATGAGCAGGTCTTC
TRBD1 | TRBJ2-1 | - | TRBV9 | CASSVERTGYNEQFF | TGTGCCAGCAGCGTAGAGAGGACAGGGTACAATGAGCAGTTCTTC
- | TRBJ1-3 | - | TRBV9 | CASSVQGLSLISGNTIYF | TGTGCCAGCAGCGTACAGGGTCTCTCTCTCATCTCTGGAAACACCATATATTTT
TRBD1 | TRBJ1-2 | few | TRBV6-5 | CASSDWDRANYGYTF | TGTGCCAGCAGTGACTGGGACAGGGCTAACTATGGCTACACCTTC
TRBD2 | TRBJ2-5 | - | TRBV7-9 | CASSLRLSGAQETQYF | TGTGCCAGCAGCCTTCGGTTAAGCGGGGCTCAAGAGACCCAGTACTTC
TRBD1 | TRBJ1-2 | few | TRBV6-6 | CASRDTGEGGYTF | TGTGCCAGCAGAGATACAGGGGAGGGTGGCTACACCTTC
- | TRBJ1-2 | many | TRBV29-1 | CSVFRSYGYTF | TGCAGCGTTTTTAGGTCCTATGGCTACACCTTC
TRBD1 | TRBJ1-2 | few | TRBV2 | CASSGDSPSNYGYTF | TGTGCCAGCAGCGGGGACAGCCCCTCTAACTATGGCTACACCTTC
TRBD1 | TRBJ2-3 | few | TRBV20-1 | CSAPTGTGVTDTQYF | TGCAGTGCCCCCACCGGGACAGGGGTCACAGATACGCAGTATTTT
TRBD1 | TRBJ1-5 | - | TRBV7-9 | CASSLGQGDLEPQHF | TGTGCCAGCAGCTTAGGACAGGGAGACTTGGAGCCCCAGCATTTT
TRBD1 | TRBJ2-5 | few | TRBV20-1 | CSAALDRERETQYF | TGCAGTGCTGCACTTGACAGGGAGAGGGAGACCCAGTACTTC
TRBD2 | TRBJ2-3 | - | TRBV20-1 | CSPMAGGEDTQYF | TGCAGTCCCATGGCGGGAGGGGAAGATACGCAGTATTTT
TRBD1 | TRBJ1-1 | - | TRBV27 | CASYRDRANTEAFF | TGTGCCAGCTATAGGGACAGGGCTAACACTGAAGCTTTCTTT
- | TRBJ2-3 | few | TRBV5-1 | CASSLIGSEDTQYF | TGCGCCAGCAGCTTGATCGGGTCCGAAGATACGCAGTATTTT
- | TRBJ1-6 | - | TRBV20-1 | CSARRSLKAAPNSPLHF | TGCAGTGCTAGGAGATCTTTAAAAGCAGCACCAAATTCACCCCTCCACTTT
TRBD2 | TRBJ2-5 | few | TRBV20-1 | CSAGTSGTYQETQYF | TGCAGTGCTGGGACTAGCGGGACGTACCAAGAGACCCAGTACTTC
- | TRBJ1-4 | few | TRBV27 | CASSSPSSSTNEKLFF | TGTGCCAGCAGTTCCCCCAGCTCTTCAACTAATGAAAAACTGTTTTTT
TRBD2 | TRBJ2-3 | few | TRBV5-1 | CASSNKAGGPTDTQYF | TGCGCCAGCAGCAACAAAGCGGGGGGGCCCACAGATACGCAGTATTTT
- | TRBJ2-1 | - | TRBV5-1 | CASVPTGRNHNEQFF | TGCGCCAGCGTCCCTACTGGTCGGAACCACAATGAGCAGTTCTTC
TRBD2 | TRBJ2-3 | - | TRBV5-1 | CASGRLAGGQDTQYF | TGCGCCAGCGGCAGACTAGCGGGGGGGCAAGATACGCAGTATTTT
- | TRBJ1-2 | many | TRBV27 | CASSFVRRGGYTF | TGTGCCAGCAGTTTCGTCAGGAGGGGTGGCTACACCTTC
- | TRBJ2-1 | - | TRBV20-1 | CSARSRSSYNEQFF | TGCAGTGCTAGGTCGCGCAGCTCCTACAATGAGCAGTTCTTC
- | TRBJ1-4 | few | TRBV2 | CASSDSRSNEKLFF | TGTGCCAGCAGTGACAGCAGGTCCAATGAAAAACTGTTTTTT
TRBD1 | TRBJ1-2 | - | TRBV5-1 | CASREPQGNYGYTF | TGCGCCAGCAGGGAACCACAGGGGAACTATGGCTACACCTTC
- | TRBJ2-4 | few | TRBV5-4 | CASSWGAQNIQYF | TGTGCCAGCAGCTGGGGGGCCCAAAACATTCAGTACTTC
TRBD2 | TRBJ2-7 | - | TRBV7-2 | CASSSLAVHYEQYF | TGTGCCAGCAGCTCTCTAGCGGTCCACTACGAGCAGTACTTC
TRBD1 | TRBJ2-5 | - | TRBV5-6 | CPSSLTGWETQYF | TGTCCCAGCAGCTTGACAGGGTGGGAGACCCAGTACTTC